This T cell receptor (beta chain) came from a study of blood T cell repertoires in COVID-19. Per the germline V gene, CDR1 is SGHTA and CDR2 is FQGNSA. The V segment lost 1 base and the J segment 10 bases; nucleotides outside the gene matches: 7. The length of the CDR3 is 14 residues. Clones were read by immunoSEQ multiplex PCR, and TCRdb kept only the in-frame ones, dropping some. The profile shows about 69,000 clones, around 85% of them singletons. The J gene is TRBJ2-5, the V gene TRBV7-2; 9 nucleotides line up with TRBD1. The clonotype originates from a man aged 40-49 years with COVID-19, enrolled during active disease. Specimen: peripheral blood. The CDR3: CASSLGGTGNIQYF. The CDR3, as DNA: TGTGCCAGCAGCTTAGGGGGGACAGGGAATATCCAGTACTTC.